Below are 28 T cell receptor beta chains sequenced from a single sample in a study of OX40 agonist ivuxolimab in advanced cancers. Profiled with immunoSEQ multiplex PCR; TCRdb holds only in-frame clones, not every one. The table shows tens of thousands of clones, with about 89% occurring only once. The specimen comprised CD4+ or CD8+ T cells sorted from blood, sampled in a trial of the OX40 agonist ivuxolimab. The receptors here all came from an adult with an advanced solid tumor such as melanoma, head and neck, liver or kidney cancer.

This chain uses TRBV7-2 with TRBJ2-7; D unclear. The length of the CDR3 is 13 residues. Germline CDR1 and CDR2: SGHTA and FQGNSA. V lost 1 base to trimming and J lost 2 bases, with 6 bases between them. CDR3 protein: CASSLGGPYEQYF. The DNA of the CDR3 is TGTGCCAGCAGCTTAGGTGGGCCCTACGAGCAGTACTTC.

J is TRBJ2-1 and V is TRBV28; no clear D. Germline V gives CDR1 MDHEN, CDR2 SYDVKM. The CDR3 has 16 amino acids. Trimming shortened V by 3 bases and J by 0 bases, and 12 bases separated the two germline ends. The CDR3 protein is CASSFSTESSYNEQFF. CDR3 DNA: TGTGCCAGCAGTTTTAGTACAGAGAGCTCCTACAATGAGCAGTTCTTC.

The CDR3 DNA sequence: TGTGCCAGCAGGGGGCGCGGATCCAATCAGCCCCAGCATTTT. It specifies CASRGRGSNQPQHF. The V gene is TRBV28, the J gene TRBJ1-5; D may be TRBD1 (5 bases). The CDR3 is 14 residues long. CDR1 is MDHEN, CDR2 SYDVKM, per germline. V was shortened by 6 bases and J by 3 bases, with 12 bases between the two germline ends.

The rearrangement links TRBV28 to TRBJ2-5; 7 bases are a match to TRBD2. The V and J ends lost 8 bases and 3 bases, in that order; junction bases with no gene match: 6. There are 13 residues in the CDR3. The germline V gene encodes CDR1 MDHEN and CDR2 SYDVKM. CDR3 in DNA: TGTGCCAGCGTTGCTCTAGCGGAAGAGACCCAGTACTTC. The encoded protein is CASVALAEETQYF.

The CDR3 loop is CASSESSYNSPLHF. In nucleotides, the CDR3 is TGTGCCAGCAGCGAGAGCTCCTATAATTCACCCCTCCACTTT. V is TRBV7-9 and J is TRBJ1-6; D gene unclear. The CDR3 loop spans 14 amino acids. The germline CDR1 and CDR2 sequences are SEHNR and FQNEAQ (reference sequence). Trimming shortened V by 5 bases and J by 0 bases, and 5 bases separated the two germline ends.

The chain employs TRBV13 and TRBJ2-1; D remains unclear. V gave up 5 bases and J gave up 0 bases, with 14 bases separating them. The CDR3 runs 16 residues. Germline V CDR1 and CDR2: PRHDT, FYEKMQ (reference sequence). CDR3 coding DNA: TGTGCCAGCAGCCTCGGACGCGCTAGCTCCTACAATGAGCAGTTCTTC. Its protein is CASSLGRASSYNEQFF.

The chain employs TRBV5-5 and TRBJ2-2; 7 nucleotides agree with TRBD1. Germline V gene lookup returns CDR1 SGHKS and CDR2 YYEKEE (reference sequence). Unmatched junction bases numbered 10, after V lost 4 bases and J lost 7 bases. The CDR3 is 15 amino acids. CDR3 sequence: CASSRTRGLGGELFF. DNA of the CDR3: TGTGCCAGCAGCCGCACGAGGGGGCTGGGCGGGGAGCTGTTTTTT.

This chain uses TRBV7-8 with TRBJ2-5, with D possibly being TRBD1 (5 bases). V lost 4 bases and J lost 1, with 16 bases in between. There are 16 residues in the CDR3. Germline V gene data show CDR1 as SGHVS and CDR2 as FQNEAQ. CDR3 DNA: TGTGCCAGCAGCTCCGAAGAAGGACAAGGCCAAGAGACCCAGTACTTC. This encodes CASSSEEGQGQETQYF.

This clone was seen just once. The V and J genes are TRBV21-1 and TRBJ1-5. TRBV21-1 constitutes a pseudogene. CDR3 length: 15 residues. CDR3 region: CASSNHWRRNQPQHF. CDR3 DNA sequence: TGTGCCAGCAGCAACCATTGGCGGAGAAATCAGCCCCAGCATTTT.

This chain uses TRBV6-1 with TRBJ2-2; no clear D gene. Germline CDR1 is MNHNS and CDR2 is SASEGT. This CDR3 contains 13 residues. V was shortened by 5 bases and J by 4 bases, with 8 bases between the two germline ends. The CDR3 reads CASSWGSTGELFF. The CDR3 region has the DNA TGTGCCAGCAGTTGGGGATCCACCGGGGAGCTGTTTTTT.

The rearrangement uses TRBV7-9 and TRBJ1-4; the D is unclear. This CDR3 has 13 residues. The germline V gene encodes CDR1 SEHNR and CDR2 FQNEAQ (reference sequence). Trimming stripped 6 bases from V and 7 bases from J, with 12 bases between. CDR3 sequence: CASRGGWGEKLFF. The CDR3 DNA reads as TGTGCCAGCAGGGGTGGTTGGGGTGAAAAACTGTTTTTT.

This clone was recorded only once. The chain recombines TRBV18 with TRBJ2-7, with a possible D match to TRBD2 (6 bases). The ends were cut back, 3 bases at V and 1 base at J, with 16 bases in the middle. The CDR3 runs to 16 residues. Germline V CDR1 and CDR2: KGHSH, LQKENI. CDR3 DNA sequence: TGTGCCAGCTCACCGAGCTACGGGAGTGGTTCCTACGAGCAGTACTTC. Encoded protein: CASSPSYGSGSYEQYF.

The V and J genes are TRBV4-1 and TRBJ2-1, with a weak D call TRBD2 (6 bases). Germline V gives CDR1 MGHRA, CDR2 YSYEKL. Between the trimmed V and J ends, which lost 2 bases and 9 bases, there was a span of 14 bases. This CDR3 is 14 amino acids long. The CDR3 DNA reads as TGCGCCAGCAGCCAACCCGGAGGGGTGGCTGAGCAGTTCTTC. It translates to CASSQPGGVAEQFF.

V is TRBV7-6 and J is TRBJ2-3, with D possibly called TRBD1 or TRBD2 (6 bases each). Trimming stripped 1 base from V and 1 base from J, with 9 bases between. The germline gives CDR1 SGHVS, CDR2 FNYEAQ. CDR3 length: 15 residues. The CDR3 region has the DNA TGTGCCAGCAGCTTAGAGGGGGAGGGCACAGATACGCAGTATTTT. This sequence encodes CASSLEGEGTDTQYF.

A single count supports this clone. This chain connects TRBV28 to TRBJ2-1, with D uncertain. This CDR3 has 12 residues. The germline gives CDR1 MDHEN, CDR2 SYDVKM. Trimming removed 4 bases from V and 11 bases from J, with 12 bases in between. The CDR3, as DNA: TGTGCCAGCAGTTATATAGGATTTCAGCAGTTCTTC. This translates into CASSYIGFQQFF.

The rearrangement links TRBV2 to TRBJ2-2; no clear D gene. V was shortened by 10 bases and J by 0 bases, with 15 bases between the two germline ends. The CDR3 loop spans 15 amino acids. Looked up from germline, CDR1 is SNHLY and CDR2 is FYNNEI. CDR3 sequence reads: CATTAGRPNTGELFF. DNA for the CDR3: TGTGCCACCACGGCCGGTAGGCCGAACACCGGGGAGCTGTTTTTT.

For the CDR3, the DNA is TGTGCCAGCAGCTTGGCCAGCGGGACGGTAAACACTGAAGCTTTCTTT. It encodes CASSLASGTVNTEAFF. The J gene is TRBJ1-1, the V gene TRBV5-5; perhaps TRBD1 as D (5 bases). V lost 0 bases and J lost 2, with 14 bases in between. The CDR3 extends over 16 amino acids. CDR1 is SGHKS and CDR2 is YYEKEE in the germline V gene (reference sequence).

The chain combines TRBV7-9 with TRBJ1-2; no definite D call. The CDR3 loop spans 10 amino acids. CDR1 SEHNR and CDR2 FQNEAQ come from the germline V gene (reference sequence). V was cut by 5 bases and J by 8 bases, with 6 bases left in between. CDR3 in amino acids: CASSPGGYTF. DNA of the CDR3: TGTGCCAGCAGCCCCGGCGGCTACACCTTC.

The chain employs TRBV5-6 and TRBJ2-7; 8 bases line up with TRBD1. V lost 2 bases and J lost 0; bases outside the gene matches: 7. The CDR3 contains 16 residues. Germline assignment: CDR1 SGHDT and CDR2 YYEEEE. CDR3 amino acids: CASSLEGRGPSYEQYF. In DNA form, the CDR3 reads TGTGCCAGCAGCTTAGAGGGCAGGGGGCCCTCCTACGAGCAGTACTTC.

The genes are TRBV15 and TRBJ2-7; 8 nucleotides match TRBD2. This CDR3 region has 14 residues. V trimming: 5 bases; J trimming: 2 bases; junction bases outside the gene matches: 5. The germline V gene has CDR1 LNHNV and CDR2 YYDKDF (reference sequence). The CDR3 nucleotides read TGTGCCACCAGCTCAGAAGCGGGAGCCTACGAGCAGTACTTC. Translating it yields CATSSEAGAYEQYF.

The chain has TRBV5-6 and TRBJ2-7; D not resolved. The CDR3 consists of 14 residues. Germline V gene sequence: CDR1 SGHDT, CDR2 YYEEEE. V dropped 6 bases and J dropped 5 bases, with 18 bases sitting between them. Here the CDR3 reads CASTTRPRKDEQYF. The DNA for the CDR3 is TGTGCCAGCACCACTCGGCCGAGAAAAGACGAGCAGTACTTC.

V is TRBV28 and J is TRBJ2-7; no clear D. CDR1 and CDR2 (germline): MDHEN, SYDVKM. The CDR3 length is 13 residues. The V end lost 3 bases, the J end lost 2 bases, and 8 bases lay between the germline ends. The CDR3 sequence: CASSFQETYEQYF. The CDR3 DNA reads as TGTGCCAGCAGTTTCCAGGAGACCTACGAGCAGTACTTC.

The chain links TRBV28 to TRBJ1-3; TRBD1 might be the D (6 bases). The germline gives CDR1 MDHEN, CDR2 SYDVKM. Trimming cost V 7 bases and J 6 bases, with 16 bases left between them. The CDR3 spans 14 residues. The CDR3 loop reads CASMLQGWENTIYF. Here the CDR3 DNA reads TGTGCCAGCATGCTACAGGGATGGGAAAACACCATATATTTT.

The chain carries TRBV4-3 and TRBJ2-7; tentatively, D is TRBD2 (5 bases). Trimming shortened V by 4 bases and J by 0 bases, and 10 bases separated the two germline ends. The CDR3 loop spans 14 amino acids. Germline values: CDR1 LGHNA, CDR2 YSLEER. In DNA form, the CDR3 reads TGCGCCAGCAGCCCAGGAGGCAGCTCCTACGAGCAGTACTTC. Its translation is CASSPGGSSYEQYF.

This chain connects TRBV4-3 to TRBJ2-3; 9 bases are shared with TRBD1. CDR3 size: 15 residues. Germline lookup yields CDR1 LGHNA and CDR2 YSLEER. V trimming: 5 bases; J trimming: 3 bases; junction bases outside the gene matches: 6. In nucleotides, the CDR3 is TGCGCCAGCAGCGATAGACAGGGGGGAACAGATACGCAGTATTTT. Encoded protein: CASSDRQGGTDTQYF.

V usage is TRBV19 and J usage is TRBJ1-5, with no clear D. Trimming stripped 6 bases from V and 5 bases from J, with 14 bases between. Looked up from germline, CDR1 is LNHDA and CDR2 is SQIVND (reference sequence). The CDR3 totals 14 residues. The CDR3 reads CASSPGRIDQPQHF. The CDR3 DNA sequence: TGTGCCAGTAGCCCCGGAAGGATCGATCAGCCCCAGCATTTT. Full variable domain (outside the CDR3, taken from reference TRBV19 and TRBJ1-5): DGGITQSPKYLFRKEGQNVTLSCEQNLNHDAMYWYRQDPGQGLRLIYYSQIVNDFQKGDIAEGYSVSREKKESFPLTVTSAQKNPTAFYLCASSPGRIDQPQHFGDGTRLSIL.

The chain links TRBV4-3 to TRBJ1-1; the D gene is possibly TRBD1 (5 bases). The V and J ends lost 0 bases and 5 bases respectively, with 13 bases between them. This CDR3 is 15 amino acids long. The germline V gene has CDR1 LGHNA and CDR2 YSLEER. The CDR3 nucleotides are TGCGCCAGCAGCCAAGATAGTGCAGGGTGGACTGAAGCTTTCTTT. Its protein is CASSQDSAGWTEAFF.

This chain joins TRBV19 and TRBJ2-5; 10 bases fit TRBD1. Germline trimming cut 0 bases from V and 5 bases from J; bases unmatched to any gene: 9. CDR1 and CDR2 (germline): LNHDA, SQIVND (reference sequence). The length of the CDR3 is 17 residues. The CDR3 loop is CASSIDRRDRGLETQYF. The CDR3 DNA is TGTGCCAGTAGTATAGATCGGCGGGACAGGGGATTGGAGACCCAGTACTTC.